The clone carrying this TCR beta chain was recorded a few times. The germline V gene has CDR1 SGHTA and CDR2 FQGTGA. The length of the CDR3 is 12 residues. The V and J ends lost 5 bases and 8 bases respectively, with 12 bases between them. TCRdb analysed the RT-PCR reads with MiXCR anew, one entry per CDR3 protein. Of about 700,000 distinct CDR3 sequences in the sample, 13% to 15% were seen once. Sequencing was carried out using memory CD4+ T cells from blood. This rearrangement joins TRBV7-3 to TRBJ1-1; D is perhaps TRBD1 (5 bases). The clonotype was recovered from a female donor in good health, serving as a healthy control. The CDR3 region is CASSPGPGEAFF. The CDR3 DNA is TGTGCCAGCAGCCCAGGGCCAGGGGAAGCTTTCTTT.